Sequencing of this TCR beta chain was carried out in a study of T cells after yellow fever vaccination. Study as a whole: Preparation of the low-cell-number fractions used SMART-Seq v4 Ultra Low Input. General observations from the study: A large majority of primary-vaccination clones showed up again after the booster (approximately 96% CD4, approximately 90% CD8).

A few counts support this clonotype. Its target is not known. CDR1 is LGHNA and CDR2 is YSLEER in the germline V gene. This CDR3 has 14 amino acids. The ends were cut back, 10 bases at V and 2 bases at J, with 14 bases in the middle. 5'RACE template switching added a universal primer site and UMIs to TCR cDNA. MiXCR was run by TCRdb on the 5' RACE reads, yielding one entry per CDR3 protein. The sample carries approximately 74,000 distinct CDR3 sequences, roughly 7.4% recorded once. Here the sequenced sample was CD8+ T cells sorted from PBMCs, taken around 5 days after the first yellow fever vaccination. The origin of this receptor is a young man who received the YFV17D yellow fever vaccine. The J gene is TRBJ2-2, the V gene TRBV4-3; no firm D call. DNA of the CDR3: TGCGCCACCTCGGCGTACCTTAACACCGGGGAGCTGTTTTTT. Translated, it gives CATSAYLNTGELFF.